This is a list of T cell receptor beta chains from one sample in a study of shared clonotypes between healthy human individuals. TCRdb keeps only in-frame clones here, not all; method: immunoSEQ multiplex PCR. The repertoire holds about 1.4 million clones, with roughly 96% as singletons. Sequencing used naive CD4+ T cells sorted from blood. Every receptor here comes from a man aged 25-45 years in good health. Both conserved end residues are part of each CDR3. Fields, in order: CDR3 protein, J gene, V gene.

CASSAVLGQTQYF,TRBJ2-5,TRBV5-1
CASSGTYYGLLTF,TRBJ1-2,TRBV9
CASSPGPDYEQYF,TRBJ2-7,TRBV7-3
CASSFGSGETQYF,TRBJ2-5,TRBV5-1
CASSLDRRYEQYF,TRBJ2-7,TRBV5-5
CATSKTAPQETQYF,TRBJ2-5,TRBV15
CSPRFGQETQYF,TRBJ2-5,TRBV29-1
CASSLEQGGYFF,TRBJ2-1,TRBV7-9
CSVSRGLAGEPYEQFF,TRBJ2-1,TRBV29-1
CASSFVGGQETQYF,TRBJ2-5,TRBV11-2
CASSLGTVGEQFF,TRBJ2-1,TRBV7-6
CSAAPIYEQYF,TRBJ2-7,TRBV20-1
CASSGGRANEQFF,TRBJ2-1,TRBV2
CASSRGYEQYF,TRBJ2-7,TRBV19
CASRKPGGSSYEQYF,TRBJ2-7,TRBV11-2
CASSGGGGARPRPPETQYF,TRBJ2-5,TRBV5-1
CASSSDASDTQYF,TRBJ2-3,TRBV27
CASSQQGKDNEQFF,TRBJ2-1,TRBV19
CASSPQLAGGPHNEQFF,TRBJ2-1,TRBV18